Reported below is one TCR beta chain. This clonotype has at least ten counts. Its recognized antigen is unknown. Within one base of it there is no much larger clone, and no base qualities were kept. This record comes from a study of T cells in Graves' hyperthyroidism and ophthalmopathy (dated 2019 in TCRdb). Regarding the study in general: Peripheral blood was sampled at the time of initial diagnosis, prior to any treatment. Whether ophthalmopathy could be predicted prospectively was tested in an independent validation cohort made up of roughly 19 hyperthyroidism patients plus 17 patients who later progressed to ophthalmopathy. According to the paper, TCR Vbeta CDR3 sequencing was carried out on approximately 140 peripheral blood samples, which came from fewer than 50 ophthalmopathy, 75 to 80 hyperthyroidism and approximately 17 progressor patients. In addition, the study compared T-cell repertoires in thyroid tissue and in blood from roughly 6 Graves' hyperthyroidism patients. The 95 to 100 discovery patients were divided at random into training and test sets in a 7:3 ratio. TCR V-J signatures able to tell the groups apart were searched for in a discovery cohort of more than 90 patients, of whom roughly 42 had Graves' ophthalmopathy and roughly 58 had stable Graves' hyperthyroidism. After sampling, hyperthyroidism patients received methimazole starting at 30 mg daily, and ophthalmopathy patients received high-dose intravenous methylprednisolone.

The TCR beta CDR3 regions were amplified from the RNA transcripts. For the first round of RT-PCR on the TCR CDR3, the HTBI primer set was used together with the Qiagen OneStep RT-PCR kit. A second multiplex PCR round built the libraries, followed by size selection and purification. Libraries were sequenced paired-end with 100 bp reads on an Illumina HiSeq2000. The source study handled its data this way. Raw data were processed with SOAPnuke, discarding reads with adapters, uncalled bases, mean Phred below 15, or no exact constant-primer or identifier match. COPE v1.2.5 was used to merge high-quality paired reads, and clonotypes were defined as unique nucleotide sequences. MiTCR v1.1 was used to align the clonotypes against IMGT TRBV, TRBD and TRBJ reference segments. The analysis was restricted to V-J combinations with a frequency above 0.0001, which together covered roughly 99% of the repertoires. A TCS score was defined as the ratio of F50 (clonal expansion) to E x V (chaos), with BLOSUM62-based TCRdist applied between CDR3 peptides within each V-J. Welch's t-statistics and random forest reduced 514 V-J features to roughly 13, which were used in a naive Bayes classifier (R e1071). TCRdb itself trimmed the public reads at Q25 with fastp, ran MiXCR and retained productive beta chains. Each entry merges the rows of one CDR3 protein and shows their most common DNA and genes. TCRdb, not the original authors, processed these V and J calls. A total of about 200,000 distinct CDR3 sequences appear in this sample, roughly 17% of them only once. Together, the top ten hold 53% of the sample.

Overall study results and their limits: In validation, the model predicted progression to ophthalmopathy with about 71% sensitivity and 72% to 85% specificity, a median of 6.5 months before onset. A model built on a 13 V-J signature distinguished ophthalmopathy from stable hyperthyroidism, reaching roughly 88% sensitivity and around 81% specificity in cross-validation and 80%/75% in testing. Sample size was not statistically predetermined, and blinding of investigators to group allocation was not performed. Most expanded thyroid clonotypes (frequency above 0.001) were also detected in blood, suggesting blood repertoires may reflect thyroid immune responses.

Stable Graves' hyperthyroidism was defined as no progression to ophthalmopathy during 18 months of follow-up. Hyperthyroidism patients were aged 18 to 65 years and newly diagnosed, with disease duration of less than 2 months. The study excluded patients with uncontrolled infections, other autoimmune diseases, pregnancy or lactation. Diagnoses were based on clinical symptoms, serum thyroxine and TRAb, thyroid ultrasound and orbital computed tomography. PBMCs were isolated from 10 ml of fresh peripheral blood by Ficoll-Paque density gradient centrifugation. Total RNA was extracted using Trizol reagent, and RNA quality was assessed on an Agilent 2100 Bioanalyzer. V drops 4 bases and J drops 0 bases, leaving 7 bases in between. The germline V gene supplies CDR1 KGHSH and CDR2 LQKENI. Reading from cysteine to phenylalanine, the CDR3 counts 13 amino acids. The retained sequence is limited to the CDR3, 39 bases, with the frame set at the first base.

This receptor was obtained from a woman between 45 and 65 years old with Graves' hyperthyroidism. This sequence uses TRBV18 and TRBJ2-7; the D gene cannot be resolved reliably. Specimen: blood. CDR3 protein: CASSLTSSYEQYF. The nucleotide sequence reads TGTGCCAGCTCACTAACCAGCTCCTACGAGCAGTACTTC. Beyond the CDR3, the reference TRBV18 and TRBJ2-7 genes provide the residues; the full variable domain reads: NAGVMQNPRHLVRRRGQEARLRCSPMKGHSHVYWYRQLPEEGLKFMVYLQKENIIDESGMPKERFSAEFPKEGPSILRIQQVVRGDSAAYFCASSLTSSYEQYFGPGTRLTVT.